This TCR beta chain was sequenced during a study of cytomegalovirus exposure and HLA in healthy donors. Study at large: Inside one of the first data releases sat some 85 million unique TCRs taken from HLA-typed donors. Notes on the study in general: Researchers reported from a later analysis that most CMV-associated TCR beta chains appeared HLA-restricted.

The PCR employed 60 Vbeta primers together with 13 Jbeta primers. Sequenced by immunoSEQ multiplex PCR; TCRdb stores in-frame clones only, minus some. The repertoire has approximately 95,000 clones, over 70% of them found once; the top ten carry about 10%. Those who donated were healthy bone marrow donors. This clone came up a few times. Its antigen is as yet unknown. V shed 5 bases, J shed 7 bases, and the junction held 6 bases outside the gene matches. Germline V CDR1 and CDR2: SGHTA, FQGTGA. The CDR3 extends over 13 amino acids. The receptor was isolated from a man in his late teens or twenties in good health and CMV-seropositive. The material sequenced was PBMCs. The J gene is TRBJ2-3, the V gene TRBV7-3; 7 nucleotides align to TRBD1. DNA for the CDR3: TGTGCCAGCAGCCCCCCAGGGGGAAATACGCAGTATTTT. Translated: CASSPPGGNTQYF.